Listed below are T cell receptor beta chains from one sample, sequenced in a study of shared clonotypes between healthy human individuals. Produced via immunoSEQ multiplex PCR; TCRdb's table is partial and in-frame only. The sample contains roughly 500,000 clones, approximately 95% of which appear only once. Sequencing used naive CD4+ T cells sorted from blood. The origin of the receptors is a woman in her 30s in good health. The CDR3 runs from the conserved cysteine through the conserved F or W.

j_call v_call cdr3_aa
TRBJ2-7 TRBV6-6 CATRSGSSYEQYF
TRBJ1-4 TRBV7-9 CASSQRRDRQAHEKLFF
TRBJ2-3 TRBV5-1 CASGREGRDTQYF
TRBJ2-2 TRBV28 CASSQNTGELFF
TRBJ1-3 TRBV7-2 CASSLEAHSGNTIYF
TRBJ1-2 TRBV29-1 CSVEDRGLYGYTF
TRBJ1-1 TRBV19 CASSFGDTYEAFF
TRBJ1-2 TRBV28 CASSRRTGSYGYTF
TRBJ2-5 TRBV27 CASSETSGSSGTQYF
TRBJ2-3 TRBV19 CASRAGTSSTDTQYF
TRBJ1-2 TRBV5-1 CASSRGGGNRGYTF
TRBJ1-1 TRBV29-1 CSAVRQDYRYAFF
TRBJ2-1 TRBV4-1 CASSQVGSGASYNEQFF
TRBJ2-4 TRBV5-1 CASSPLGFGSGIQYF
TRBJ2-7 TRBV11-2 CASSFSGWAYEQYF
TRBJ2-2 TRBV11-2 CASSSGLAGNTGELFF
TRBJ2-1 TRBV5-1 CASSLTATGTPRGEQFF
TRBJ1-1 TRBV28 CASSPPTGLGTEAFF
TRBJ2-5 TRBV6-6 CASSYGRGRETQYF
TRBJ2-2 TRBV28 CASSLGGKVGELFF
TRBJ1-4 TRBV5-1 CASSSGNNEKLFF
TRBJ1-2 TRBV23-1 CASPSRGFCTF
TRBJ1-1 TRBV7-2 CASSSGQGSTEAFF